This entry lists 7 T cell receptor beta chains sequenced from one sample in a study of blood T cell repertoires in COVID-19. This table comes from immunoSEQ multiplex PCR, and its TCRdb copy is limited to in-frame clones, with some not included. The sample lists over 120,000 clones; roughly 85% were seen once. Input material: peripheral blood. The origin of the receptors is a human donor with acute or convalescent COVID-19. The donor label of this sample is uncertain.

The rearrangement links TRBV2 to TRBJ1-2; D is unclear. The V gene's germline CDR1 is SNHLY and CDR2 FYNNEI. V was shortened by 3 bases and J by 4 bases, with 9 bases between the two germline ends. This CDR3 spans 13 amino acids. The CDR3 sequence is CASSDLGTYGYTF. In DNA form, the CDR3 reads TGTGCCAGCAGTGATTTGGGCACCTATGGCTACACCTTC.

The chain joins TRBV19 to TRBJ1-4; no definite D call. V lost 10 bases, J lost 8 bases, and 20 bases lay in between. Germline V gene sequence: CDR1 LNHDA, CDR2 SQIVND (reference sequence). The CDR3 covers 14 residues. The CDR3 here is CATRERALGEKLFF. As DNA, the CDR3 is TGTGCCACCCGGGAGCGGGCATTAGGGGAAAAACTGTTTTTT. Variable domain in full (rest from reference TRBV19 and TRBJ1-4): DGGITQSPKYLFRKEGQNVTLSCEQNLNHDAMYWYRQDPGQGLRLIYYSQIVNDFQKGDIAEGYSVSREKKESFPLTVTSAQKNPTAFYLCATRERALGEKLFFGSGTQLSVL.

The genes are TRBV4-1 and TRBJ2-1, with TRBD1 matching 9 bases. Looked up from germline, CDR1 is MGHRA and CDR2 is YSYEKL. The CDR3 extends over 16 amino acids. V trimming: 2 bases; J trimming: 2 bases; junction bases outside the gene matches: 4. CDR3 loop: CASSQHTGGAYNEQFF. CDR3 bases: TGCGCCAGCAGCCAACACACAGGGGGCGCCTACAATGAGCAGTTCTTC.

The rearrangement links TRBV19 to TRBJ2-3, with 7 bases aligning to TRBD2. Trimming cost V 4 bases and J 2 bases; bases outside gene matches: 6. Germline assignment: CDR1 LNHDA and CDR2 SQIVND (reference sequence). The length of the CDR3 is 15 residues. The chain's CDR3 is CASSKASGVTDTQYF. The DNA for the CDR3 is TGTGCCAGTAGTAAGGCTAGCGGAGTCACAGATACGCAGTATTTT.

The V and J genes are TRBV18 and TRBJ1-1; D unclear. The CDR3 totals 13 residues. V lost 4 bases to trimming and J lost 2 bases, with 8 bases between them. Germline-derived CDR1 and CDR2 are KGHSH and LQKENI. CDR3 loop: CASSRVRNTEAFF. In DNA form, the CDR3 reads TGTGCCAGCTCACGTGTCAGAAACACTGAAGCTTTCTTT.

The chain has TRBV27 and TRBJ1-1; 7 bases match TRBD1. V trimming: 4 bases; J trimming: 1 base; junction bases outside the gene matches: 9. From germline, CDR1 is MNHEY and CDR2 SMNVEV (reference sequence). There are 16 residues in the CDR3. The CDR3 nucleotides are TGTGCCAGCAGTTCGTACAGGGGAAGTAGGAACACTGAAGCTTTCTTT. This gives the protein CASSSYRGSRNTEAFF.

This chain uses TRBV9 with TRBJ2-1; a possible D gene is TRBD2 (5 bases). Germline CDR1 is SGDLS and CDR2 is YYNGEE. This CDR3 has 13 residues. The ends were cut back, 2 bases at V and 8 bases at J, with 11 bases in the middle. The chain's CDR3 is CASSVLASYEQFF. The DNA for the CDR3 is TGTGCCAGCAGCGTTTTAGCTAGCTATGAGCAGTTCTTC.